A selection of T cell receptor beta chains follows, all from one sample in a study of T-cell reconstitution after alpha-beta-depleted transplantation in children. Using its own MiXCR run on the PCR reads, TCRdb lists one record per CDR3 protein. The data show 300,000 to 350,000 distinct CDR3 sequences, 15% to 20% seen once. The sample in question was PBMCs, mostly from graft donor cells, obtained 360 days after TCRalphabeta/CD19-depleted stem cell transplant. The source of these receptors is a male patient aged 2-15 years who had a stem cell transplant for acute lymphoblastic leukemia, so the T cells may come from the graft donor. The conserved cysteine and the conserved F or W are not part of the CDR3 here. The order of the fields is D gene, J gene, V gene, CDR3 protein. The D gene is left open where the match is weak.

D: -; J: TRBJ1-1; V: TRBV4-2; CDR3: ASSQDWGKGTEAF
D: -; J: TRBJ2-3; V: TRBV4-3; CDR3: ASSPQGADTQY
D: -; J: TRBJ1-2; V: TRBV9; CDR3: ASSVGDYGYT
D: TRBD2; J: TRBJ2-7; V: TRBV4-3; CDR3: ASSQGLAGGSSYEQY
D: TRBD2; J: TRBJ2-7; V: TRBV27; CDR3: ASSSLKSRGLAGAYEQY
D: -; J: TRBJ2-1; V: TRBV5-1; CDR3: ASSSDPTKYHNEQF
D: -; J: TRBJ2-5; V: TRBV5-1; CDR3: ASSSLGGETQY
D: -; J: TRBJ1-2; V: TRBV12-3/TRBV12-4; CDR3: ASSFGGQTRNYGYT
D: -; J: TRBJ1-5; V: TRBV12-3/TRBV12-4; CDR3: ASSLEGQPQH
D: -; J: TRBJ1-2; V: TRBV7-2; CDR3: ASSIYNRVTYGYT
D: -; J: TRBJ2-2; V: TRBV5-6; CDR3: ASSIGLGRSNTGELF
D: TRBD2; J: TRBJ2-2; V: TRBV4-3; CDR3: ASSQPGLAGYTGELF
D: -; J: TRBJ2-3; V: TRBV7-2; CDR3: ASRSTGTSTDTQY
D: TRBD1; J: TRBJ2-1; V: TRBV27; CDR3: ASSFWQGVQNEQF
D: -; J: TRBJ2-7; V: TRBV5-1; CDR3: ASSSGRPVFEQY
D: -; J: TRBJ1-4; V: TRBV9; CDR3: ASSVASATNEKLF
D: -; J: TRBJ2-7; V: TRBV20-1; CDR3: SAPPGGEYEQY
D: -; J: TRBJ2-5; V: TRBV5-1; CDR3: ASSLDLTGRRGETQY
D: TRBD1; J: TRBJ2-7; V: TRBV20-1; CDR3: SAPGQGPYEQY
D: -; J: TRBJ1-1; V: TRBV4-1; CDR3: ASSQDRGWGPTEAF
D: -; J: TRBJ1-2; V: TRBV7-9; CDR3: ASASGTNET
D: -; J: TRBJ1-1; V: TRBV4-3; CDR3: ASSQAGYDTEAF
D: -; J: TRBJ2-3; V: TRBV28; CDR3: ASSLPGVLDTQY
D: TRBD1; J: TRBJ2-7; V: TRBV28; CDR3: ASDVGDRVGEQY
D: TRBD2; J: TRBJ2-1; V: TRBV20-1; CDR3: SARDNLLAGGPYNEQF
D: TRBD1; J: TRBJ2-5; V: TRBV5-6; CDR3: ASSSGQGAETQY
D: TRBD2; J: TRBJ2-1; V: TRBV5-1; CDR3: ASSWGLAGVYNEQF
D: -; J: TRBJ1-4; V: TRBV20-1; CDR3: SANPLWGYDPEKLF